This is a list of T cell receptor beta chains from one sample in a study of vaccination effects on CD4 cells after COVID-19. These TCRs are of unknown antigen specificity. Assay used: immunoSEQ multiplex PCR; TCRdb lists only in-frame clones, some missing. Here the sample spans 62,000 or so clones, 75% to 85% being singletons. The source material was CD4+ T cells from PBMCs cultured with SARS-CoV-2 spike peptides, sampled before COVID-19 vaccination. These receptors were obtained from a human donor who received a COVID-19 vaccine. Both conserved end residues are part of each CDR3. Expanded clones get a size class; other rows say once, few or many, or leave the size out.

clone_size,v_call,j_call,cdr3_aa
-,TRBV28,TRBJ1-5,CASTRTAMNQPQHF
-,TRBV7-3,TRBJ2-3,CASSKLPKGSAGGLDTQYF
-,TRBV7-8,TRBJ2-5,CASSLGEGAAQETQYF
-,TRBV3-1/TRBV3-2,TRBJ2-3,CASSPRQGPDTQYF
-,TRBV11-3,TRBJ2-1,CASSLAGSAYNEQFF
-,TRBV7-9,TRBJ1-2,CASSRDRGFSYTF
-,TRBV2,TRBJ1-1,CASSDFTTEAFF
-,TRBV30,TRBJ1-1,CAWSKGGTEAFF
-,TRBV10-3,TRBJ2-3,CAISSSVSTDTQYF
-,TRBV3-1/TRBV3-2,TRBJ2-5,CASSRGTSGGQETQYF
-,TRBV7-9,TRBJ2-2,CASTPLGPGNTGELFF
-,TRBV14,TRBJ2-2,CASSQVTSPNTGELFF
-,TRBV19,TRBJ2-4,CASSAVGTSLAKNIQYF
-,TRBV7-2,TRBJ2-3,CASSLGGPPGDTQYF
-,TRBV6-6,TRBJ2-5,CASSYGSGGRETQYF
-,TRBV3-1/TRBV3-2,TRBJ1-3,CASSQEYGAGNTIYF
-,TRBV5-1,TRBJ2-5,CASSLEGARYQETQYF
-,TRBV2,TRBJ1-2,CASRERGTGYGYTF
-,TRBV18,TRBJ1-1,CASSPSRGLAFF
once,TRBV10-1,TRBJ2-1,CASQRGGMDEQFF
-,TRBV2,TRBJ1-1,CASRDSGNTEAFF
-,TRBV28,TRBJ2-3,CASSLFSDTQYF
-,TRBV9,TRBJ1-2,CASSTGVDGYTF
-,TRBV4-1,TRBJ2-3,CASSQATSGLTDTQYF
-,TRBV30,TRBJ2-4,CAWSFTQTSGGGKNIQYF
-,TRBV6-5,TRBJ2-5,CASRKRGPEETQYF
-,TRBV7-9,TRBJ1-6,CASSSSGTPLGSLHF